This T cell receptor (beta chain) was sequenced for a study of blood T cell repertoires in COVID-19 (dated by TCRdb to between 2020 and 2021). With respect to the entire study: The collaborator samples originated in the United States, Italy and Spain and spanned the acute and convalescent phases of COVID-19. The prospective study material was composed of cDNA or gDNA derived from T cells, B-cell-depleted T cells, or PBMCs. Subjects who had been exposed to COVID-19, were actively infected with it, or had recovered from it provided the deeply sampled blood TCRbeta repertoires that made up the dataset. The repertoires were released in a freely available public database meant as a resource for research on the immune response to SARS-CoV-2. The samples were drawn from two sources: the first 160 participants of the ongoing ImmuneRACE study, and approximately 1,300 subjects contributed by 6 global collaborators. Sample metadata almost always included a de-identified subject ID, COVID-19 status, age in years and sex. Where available, HLA class I and class II types were taken from metadata supplied by the sample provider and were not determined by assay-based typing.

The collaborating institutions used their own protocols to collect whole blood in K2EDTA tubes. Collaborator samples were shipped for TCRbeta analysis as frozen whole blood, isolated PBMCs, or DNA extracted from either sample type. What the research found in general, with its limitations: The quantity of clinical and demographic metadata differed by source and by participant and was supplied without curation.

As concerns this clone: The antigen it binds to is not known. No base-level quality is on record; no much larger clone is a single base apart.

TCRbeta CDR3 regions were amplified from genomic DNA by means of the immunoSEQ Assay, a bias-controlled multiplex PCR. The authors' analysis ran thus. Nucleated cell counts per sample were estimated from amplification of reference gene primers within the assay. To quantify the absolute abundance of each unique TCRbeta CDR3 rearrangement, sequence reads were collapsed and filtered. For each sample, productive Simpson clonality was calculated as the square root of Simpson's diversity index across productive rearrangements. The immuneACCESS repertoire file appears here via TCRdb, limited to in-frame rearrangements. These files lack a portion of the clones; in checked studies, under half of the deficit traces to unresolved V genes, and the cause of the others is not known. V and J calls and clone size are copied from that table; D and trimming were computed from the DNA. This sample gives approximately 90,000 clones in total; about 88% of them show up just once. The biggest ten clones account for 6.5% to 9% of the sample.

The CDR3 goes from the cysteine to the phenylalanine over 14 residues. The CDR3 DNA has 42 bases and is translated from base 1. Looking up the germline V gene yields CDR1 MNHEY and CDR2 SVGAGI. Cut back by 6 bases and 4 bases, the V and J ends lie 10 bases apart. This sequence uses TRBV6-5 and TRBJ1-6, with no D gene named confidently. Sequenced sample: peripheral blood. The receptor comes from a man aged 55 to 70 with acute or convalescent COVID-19. The nucleotides are TGTGCCAGCAGAGCCGACACGTATAATTCACCCCTCCACTTT. Its amino acids are CASRADTYNSPLHF.